A single sample is the source of the 8 T cell receptor beta chains below, sequenced in a study of T cell repertoires in ileal Crohn's disease. Using immunoSEQ multiplex PCR, the repertoire was profiled, and TCRdb retains in-frame clones only, with some absent. The table includes 25,000 to 30,000 clones, over 75% detected once. The source material was ileal tissue. The source is an adult with Crohn's disease.

The rearrangement uses TRBV6-5 and TRBJ1-2; tentatively, D is TRBD1 (6 bases). The CDR3 has 14 residues. V lost 5 bases and J lost 5, with 15 bases in between. Germline-derived CDR1 and CDR2 are MNHEY and SVGAGI. The CDR3 bases are TGTGCCAGCAGTGAAAACAGGGTCTCGTATGGCTACACCTTC. This sequence encodes CASSENRVSYGYTF.

The chain employs TRBV5-1 and TRBJ2-1, with 7 bases identical to TRBD1. Germline V gene data show CDR1 as SGHRS and CDR2 as YFSETQ. This CDR3 region has 16 residues. V trimming: 4 bases; J trimming: 2 bases; junction bases outside the gene matches: 9. This chain's CDR3 is CASSPAPQGAYNEQFF. CDR3 nucleotide sequence: TGCGCCAGCAGCCCCGCCCCCCAGGGGGCCTACAATGAGCAGTTCTTC.

CDR3 bases: TGTGCCACCAGCAGAGATGTTAGTTCCTATGGCTACACCTTC. It codes for CATSRDVSSYGYTF. The chain joins TRBV15 to TRBJ1-2; D ambiguous. The germline CDR1 and CDR2 sequences are LNHNV and YYDKDF (reference sequence). The ends were cut back, 0 bases at V and 4 bases at J, with 9 bases in the middle. This CDR3 is built from 14 residues.

In DNA form, the CDR3 reads TGCGCCAGCAGCTTAACCGGGACAGGGTTTGACGAGCAGTACTTC. This gives the protein CASSLTGTGFDEQYF. The V call is TRBV5-1, the J call TRBJ2-5, with 9 nucleotides matching TRBD1. Judging by the DNA end, TRBJ2-7 fits better; the J call may be wrong. CDR3 size: 15 residues. CDR1 is SGHRS and CDR2 is YFSETQ in the germline V gene.

This chain connects TRBV19 to TRBJ2-7; the D gene is possibly TRBD1 (6 bases). Trimming stripped 0 bases from V and 3 bases from J, with 6 bases between. Germline CDR1 is LNHDA and CDR2 is SQIVND (reference sequence). The CDR3 is 13 amino acids. The CDR3 region is CASSIEGGYEQYF. CDR3 nucleotide sequence: TGTGCCAGTAGTATAGAAGGGGGCTACGAGCAGTACTTC.

The gene calls are TRBV10-1 and TRBJ1-2, with D perhaps TRBD1 (6 bases). The V gene lost 2 bases and the J gene lost 0 bases, with 10 bases spanning the gap. The CDR3 has 15 amino acids. The germline V gene encodes CDR1 WNHNN and CDR2 SYGVQD (reference sequence). The DNA of the CDR3 is TGCGCCAGCAGTGAGGGGGGCCAAACTAACTATGGCTACACCTTC. Amino acid sequence: CASSEGGQTNYGYTF.

The J gene is TRBJ2-1, the V gene TRBV5-4; 12 nucleotides match TRBD2. Trimming removed 4 bases from V and 6 bases from J; junction bases left unmatched: 8. The germline gives CDR1 SGHNT, CDR2 YYREEE (reference sequence). This CDR3 comprises 16 residues. CDR3 DNA sequence: TGTGCCAGCAGCCTCGGACTAGCGGGAATAGGCAATGAGCAGTTCTTC. Encoded protein: CASSLGLAGIGNEQFF.

V usage is TRBV9 and J usage is TRBJ1-1; D possibly corresponds to TRBD1 (5 bases). The CDR3 contains 13 residues. CDR1 is SGDLS and CDR2 is YYNGEE in the germline V gene. Trimming removed 7 bases at V and 1 base at J, with 11 bases between. CDR3 sequence reads: CASAGPENTEAFF. In nucleotides, the CDR3 is TGTGCCAGCGCGGGACCGGAGAACACTGAAGCTTTCTTT.